These 31 T cell receptor beta chains share one sample of origin, sequenced in a study of radiotherapy plus CTLA-4 blockade in lung cancer. Profiled with immunoSEQ multiplex PCR; TCRdb holds only in-frame clones, not every one. The repertoire holds more than 100,000 clones, around 90% seen once, with more than 6.5% in the top ten. This material consisted of peripheral blood, taken from a patient treated with radiotherapy plus ipilimumab. The receptor source for this set is a human donor with non-small cell lung cancer that progressed on radiotherapy plus ipilimumab.

The V call is TRBV27, the J call TRBJ1-1, with TRBD1 as a possible D gene (5 bases). Trimming took off 4 bases at V and 5 bases at J, with 14 bases between the two ends. Germline V gene lookup returns CDR1 MNHEY and CDR2 SMNVEV (reference sequence). The CDR3 totals 14 residues. The CDR3 protein is CASSSTGDVTEAFF. The DNA for the CDR3 is TGTGCCAGCAGTTCAACGGGGGACGTGACTGAAGCTTTCTTT.

Only a few counts were recorded for this clone. This chain connects TRBV6-6 to TRBJ2-7; D unresolved. Trimming removed 0 bases at V and 7 bases at J, with 10 bases between. CDR3 length equals 13 residues. CDR1 and CDR2 from the germline V gene are MNHNY and SVGAGI (reference sequence). The CDR3 region is CASSYSDGSEQYF. CDR3 coding DNA: TGTGCCAGCAGTTACTCTGACGGTTCGGAGCAGTACTTC.

This chain joins TRBV18 and TRBJ1-5; 7 bases line up with TRBD1. With V trimmed by 4 bases and J by 3 bases, 3 bases remained unmatched. This CDR3 is built from 14 residues. Per germline, CDR1 KGHSH and CDR2 LQKENI. In DNA form, the CDR3 reads TGTGCCAGCTCACAGACAGGGCTCAATCAGCCCCAGCATTTT. Translated, it gives CASSQTGLNQPQHF.

This sequence joins TRBV30 and TRBJ2-5, with D maybe TRBD2 (5 bases). Germline loops: CDR1 GTSNPN, CDR2 SVGIG (reference sequence). Between the trimmed V and J ends, which lost 3 bases and 2 bases, there was a span of 19 bases. This CDR3 comprises 16 residues. The CDR3 nucleotides read TGTGCCTGGAGCATAAAGGACTGGAAGTCTCAAGAGACCCAGTACTTC. This codes for CAWSIKDWKSQETQYF.

The chain is built from TRBV30 and TRBJ1-5; D possibly corresponds to TRBD1 (6 bases). Germline V gene data show CDR1 as GTSNPN and CDR2 as SVGIG (reference sequence). V gave up 4 bases and J gave up 7 bases, with 14 bases separating them. This CDR3 has 13 amino acids. The CDR3 region has the DNA TGTGCCTGGACATCCGGGGGCTTACAGCCCCAGCATTTT. This gives the protein CAWTSGGLQPQHF.

The J gene is TRBJ2-5, the V gene TRBV20-1; the match to TRBD2 covers 9 bases. CDR1 and CDR2 (germline): DFQATT, SNEGSKA (reference sequence). The CDR3 is 11 residues long. V shed 5 bases, J shed 5 bases, and the junction held 0 bases outside the gene matches. CDR3 nucleotides: TGCAGTGCTCTAGCGGGGGAGACCCAGTACTTC. Translation: CSALAGETQYF.

The V call is TRBV2, the J call TRBJ1-1, with D perhaps TRBD1 (6 bases). This CDR3 has 15 residues. Germline CDR1 reads SNHLY; CDR2 reads FYNNEI. The V end lost 10 bases, the J end lost 0 bases, and 18 bases lay between the germline ends. CDR3 sequence: CATRPGGYMNTEAFF. The CDR3 DNA reads TGTGCCACCCGTCCGGGGGGCTATATGAACACTGAAGCTTTCTTT.

The CDR3 sequence is CASSLTPMGITNEKLFF. DNA for the CDR3: TGTGCCAGCAGCTTAACCCCGATGGGGATTACTAATGAAAAACTGTTTTTT. The V gene is TRBV7-3, the J gene TRBJ1-4; D uncertain. V shed 0 bases and J shed 2 bases, with 13 bases lying between them. Germline assignment: CDR1 SGHTA and CDR2 FQGTGA. The CDR3 runs 17 residues.

As to this clone: The same CDR3 also results from other DNA sequences found in this sample. The gene calls are TRBV20-1 and TRBJ1-1; D is unclear. Between the trimmed V and J ends, which lost 6 bases and 1 base, there was a span of 6 bases. The CDR3 consists of 11 residues. Germline V gene sequence: CDR1 DFQATT, CDR2 SNEGSKA (reference sequence). CDR3 protein: CSAPGNTEAFF. In DNA form, the CDR3 reads TGCAGTGCCCCAGGGAACACTGAAGCTTTCTTT.

The gene calls are TRBV30 and TRBJ2-1; 12 bases fit TRBD1. Per the germline V gene, CDR1 is GTSNPN and CDR2 is SVGIG (reference sequence). The CDR3 is 13 residues long. Trimming cost V 8 bases and J 9 bases; bases outside gene matches: 8. The CDR3 DNA reads as TGTGCCACAGGGGGACAGGGGGCTGGTGAGCAGTTCTTC. Protein product: CATGGQGAGEQFF.

V and J are TRBV4-1 and TRBJ1-1; the D gene is possibly TRBD1 (6 bases). V was pared by 4 bases and J by 5 bases, with 14 bases between. The length of the CDR3 is 14 residues. Looked up from germline, CDR1 is MGHRA and CDR2 is YSYEKL. The CDR3: CASSPGRGGTEAFF. In nucleotides, the CDR3 is TGCGCCAGCAGCCCCGGGAGGGGGGGAACTGAAGCTTTCTTT.

The rearrangement uses TRBV2 and TRBJ2-7; no reliable D call. V was shortened by 0 bases and J by 4 bases, with 7 bases between the two germline ends. CDR1 is SNHLY and CDR2 is FYNNEI in the germline V gene. The CDR3 is 13 residues long. CDR3 protein: CASSEAPEYEQYF. The CDR3 DNA reads TGTGCCAGCAGTGAAGCTCCAGAATACGAGCAGTACTTC.

The genes are TRBV5-1 and TRBJ2-2; 9 bases line up with TRBD2. V dropped 9 bases and J dropped 5; count of bases not matched to a gene: 14. CDR1 SGHRS and CDR2 YFSETQ come from the germline V gene. There are 16 residues in the CDR3. The DNA of the CDR3 is TGCGCCACCACTCTCTATAGCGGGAGCGGGACCGGGGAGCTGTTTTTT. Translated: CATTLYSGSGTGELFF.

This clone is a singleton in its sample. The V call is TRBV5-1, the J call TRBJ2-2; D not certain. Germline V gives CDR1 SGHRS, CDR2 YFSETQ. The germline V and J ends were trimmed by 1 base and 1 base, with 5 bases remaining between them. CDR3 length equals 14 residues. For the CDR3, the DNA is TGCGCCAGCAGCTTGTTACAGAACACCGGGGAGCTGTTTTTT. Its protein product is CASSLLQNTGELFF.

The CDR3 spells CASSLKGGSGNTIYF. The CDR3 DNA reads TGTGCCAGCAGCTTAAAAGGTGGCTCTGGAAACACCATATATTTT. The gene calls are TRBV7-9 and TRBJ1-3, with D hard to call. Germline V gives CDR1 SEHNR, CDR2 FQNEAQ (reference sequence). Trimming took 2 bases from V and 0 from J, leaving 8 bases between them. The CDR3 sequence is 15 residues long.

This sequence joins TRBV25-1 and TRBJ2-7; D uncertain. Looked up from germline, CDR1 is MGHDK and CDR2 is SYGVNS. V lost 3 bases and J lost 7, with 10 bases in between. The CDR3 totals 12 residues. The CDR3 loop is CASSDPELEQYF. The DNA for the CDR3 is TGTGCCAGCAGTGACCCGGAATTGGAGCAGTACTTC.

This clone was seen just once. This chain uses TRBV6-1 with TRBJ2-1; 7 bases line up with TRBD1. Germline-derived CDR1 and CDR2 are MNHNS and SASEGT. The length of the CDR3 is 13 residues. With V trimmed by 9 bases and J by 5 bases, 7 bases remained unmatched. CDR3 in amino acids: CASRTDRNNEQFF. CDR3 DNA: TGTGCCAGTCGGACGGACAGGAACAATGAGCAGTTCTTC.

The J gene is TRBJ2-7, the V gene TRBV4-1, with 14 nucleotides matching TRBD2. Germline CDR1 is MGHRA and CDR2 is YSYEKL. CDR3 length: 15 residues. Trimming removed 3 bases from V and 6 bases from J; junction bases left unmatched: 4. In nucleotides, the CDR3 is TGCGCCAGCAGCCAGGAGGGACTAGCGGGAGTCGAGCAGTACTTC. Translating it yields CASSQEGLAGVEQYF.

This chain links TRBV29-1 with TRBJ2-3; tentatively, D is TRBD2 (6 bases). Per the germline V gene, CDR1 is SQVTM and CDR2 is ANQGSEA. Trimming took off 8 bases at V and 0 bases at J, with 18 bases between the two ends. The CDR3 has 15 amino acids. The CDR3 protein is CSLKRAQTSTDTQYF. CDR3 DNA: TGCAGCCTTAAGCGGGCTCAAACTAGCACAGATACGCAGTATTTT.

The rearrangement uses TRBV19 and TRBJ1-5; the D is unclear. The germline V gene has CDR1 LNHDA and CDR2 SQIVND (reference sequence). The CDR3 runs to 11 residues. Between the trimmed V and J ends, which lost 11 bases and 8 bases, there was a span of 13 bases. CDR3 region: CACGPEEPQHF. In DNA form, the CDR3 reads TGTGCCTGTGGCCCGGAGGAGCCCCAGCATTTT. Supplemented by reference TRBV19 and TRBJ1-5, the full variable domain reads DGGITQSPKYLFRKEGQNVTLSCEQNLNHDAMYWYRQDPGQGLRLIYYSQIVNDFQKGDIAEGYSVSREKKESFPLTVTSAQKNPTAFYLCACGPEEPQHFGDGTRLSIL.

This clone was picked up one time. The chain links TRBV5-1 to TRBJ1-2; D is uncertain. V was clipped by 2 bases and J by 3 bases, with 5 bases between them. CDR1 is SGHRS and CDR2 is YFSETQ in the germline V gene. The CDR3 consists of 12 residues. The CDR3 nucleotides are TGCGCCAGCAGCTTACTCGACTATGGCTACACCTTC. Encoded protein: CASSLLDYGYTF.

This sequence joins TRBV25-1 and TRBJ2-2, with a possible D match to TRBD2 (5 bases). Trimming took off 3 bases at V and 7 bases at J, with 6 bases between the two ends. The CDR3 sequence is 12 residues long. CDR1 MGHDK and CDR2 SYGVNS come from the germline V gene. CDR3 DNA sequence: TGTGCCAGCAGTGACGGGAACGGGGAGCTGTTTTTT. Translation: CASSDGNGELFF.

The V call is TRBV5-1, the J call TRBJ1-1, with unresolved D. The germline V gene has CDR1 SGHRS and CDR2 YFSETQ. The CDR3 is made up of 13 amino acids. Trimming left V 0 bases short and J 4 bases short, with 7 bases between. This chain's CDR3 is CASSLGVGTEAFF. CDR3 sequence (DNA): TGCGCCAGCAGCTTGGGGGTAGGCACTGAAGCTTTCTTT.

Of note for this clone: Other DNA sequences in this sample translate to the same CDR3. The chain links TRBV29-1 to TRBJ1-2; 10 bases agree with TRBD1. V gave up 6 bases and J gave up 4 bases; unmatched junction bases: 2. In germline, CDR1 is SQVTM, CDR2 ANQGSEA. The CDR3 has 12 residues. The CDR3 DNA sequence: TGCAGCGTCGGGACAGGGGTCTATGGCTACACCTTC. Encoded protein: CSVGTGVYGYTF.

This sequence joins TRBV4-1 and TRBJ2-2; 10 bases map to TRBD1. The CDR3 is made up of 15 amino acids. Losses at the gene ends were 4 bases for V and 6 bases for J; bases not matched to a gene: 5. The germline gives CDR1 MGHRA, CDR2 YSYEKL. The chain's CDR3 is CASSLPGTGAGELFF. As DNA, the CDR3 is TGCGCCAGCAGCCTTCCCGGGACAGGGGCCGGGGAGCTGTTTTTT.

The CDR3 DNA reads TGTGCCAGCAGTGAGCAAAGGGCCCCCAATCAGCCCCAGCATTTT. It specifies CASSEQRAPNQPQHF. The chain joins TRBV6-1 to TRBJ1-5; no clear D gene. The germline V gene encodes CDR1 MNHNS and CDR2 SASEGT. The ends were cut back, 3 bases at V and 3 bases at J, with 12 bases in the middle. The CDR3 runs 15 residues.

This chain connects TRBV6-5 to TRBJ1-5; D not certain. V lost 5 bases, J lost 3 bases, and 14 bases lay in between. Germline V gene data show CDR1 as MNHEY and CDR2 as SVGAGI. This CDR3 is 15 amino acids long. The DNA of the CDR3 is TGTGCCAGCAGTCCTACCCGGGTTAACAATCAGCCCCAGCATTTT. This gives the protein CASSPTRVNNQPQHF.

The chain uses TRBV5-6 and TRBJ2-7, with no clear D. The CDR3 length is 14 residues. Trimming shortened V by 4 bases and J by 5 bases, and 16 bases separated the two germline ends. Per germline, CDR1 SGHDT and CDR2 YYEEEE. The CDR3 nucleotides are TGTGCCAGCAGCCTATTAACCCTTGGCGACGAGCAGTACTTC. Translation gives CASSLLTLGDEQYF. Looking up the rest from reference TRBV5-6 and TRBJ2-7 gives the full variable domain: DAGVTQSPTHLIKTRGQQVTLRCSPKSGHDTVSWYQQALGQGPQFIFQYYEEEERQRGNFPDRFSGHQFPNYSSELNVNALLLGDSALYLCASSLLTLGDEQYFGPGTRLTVT.

The gene calls are TRBV11-2 and TRBJ1-1; D is uncertain. This CDR3 has 15 amino acids. V lost 7 bases to trimming and J lost 0 bases, with 15 bases between them. Per the germline V gene, CDR1 is SGHAT and CDR2 is FQNNGV. CDR3 protein: CASTPGFGMNTEAFF. The CDR3, as DNA: TGTGCCAGCACCCCCGGGTTCGGGATGAACACTGAAGCTTTCTTT.

This clone was found once. This chain joins TRBV13 and TRBJ1-4, with D hard to call. With 0 bases removed from V and 7 bases from J, the gap between germline ends came to 9 bases. This CDR3 is built from 14 residues. Germline CDR1 reads PRHDT; CDR2 reads FYEKMQ (reference sequence). The CDR3 DNA is TGTGCCAGCAGCTTAGGTCTACTAGGTGAAAAACTGTTTTTT. The encoded protein is CASSLGLLGEKLFF. The complete variable domain, with remaining parts taken from reference TRBV13 and TRBJ1-4, reads AAGVIQSPRHLIKEKRETATLKCYPIPRHDTVYWYQQGPGQDPQFLISFYEKMQSDKGSIPDRFSAQQFSDYHSELNMSSLELGDSALYFCASSLGLLGEKLFFGSGTQLSVL.

For this clone: Germline and junction disagree at one end, which may indicate a read error. The chain employs TRBV27 and TRBJ2-2; D is perhaps TRBD2 (5 bases). CDR1 and CDR2 from the germline V gene are MNHEY and SMNVEV (reference sequence). The CDR3 spans 12 residues. CDR3 nucleotide sequence: TGTGCCAGCAGTTTCCTGACCGGGGAGCTGCTTTTT. It translates to CASSFLTGELLF.